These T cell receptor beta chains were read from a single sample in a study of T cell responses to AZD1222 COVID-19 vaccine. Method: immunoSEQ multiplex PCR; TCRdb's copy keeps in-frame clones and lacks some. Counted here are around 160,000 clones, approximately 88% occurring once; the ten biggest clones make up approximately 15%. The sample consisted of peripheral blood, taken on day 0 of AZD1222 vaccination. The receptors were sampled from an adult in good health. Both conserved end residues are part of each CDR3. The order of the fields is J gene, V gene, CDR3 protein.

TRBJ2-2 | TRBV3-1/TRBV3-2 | CASSLLEEGGGPGGELFF
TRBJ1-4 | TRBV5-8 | CASSEGQGSTRLNEKLFF
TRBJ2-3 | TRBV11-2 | CASSSFPGADTQYF
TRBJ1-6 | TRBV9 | CASSETGSPPLHF
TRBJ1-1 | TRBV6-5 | CASRGSGKNTEAFF
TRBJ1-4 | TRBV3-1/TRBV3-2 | CASGRQGAPEEKLFF
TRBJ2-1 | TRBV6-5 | CASGTGGSYNEQFF
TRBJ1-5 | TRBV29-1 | CSVEDGVQPQHF
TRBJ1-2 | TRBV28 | CASSSGGPAGGYTF
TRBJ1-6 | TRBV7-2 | CASSLPSSPLHF
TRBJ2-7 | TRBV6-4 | CASSVRAGYEQYF
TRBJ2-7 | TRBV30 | CAWEKGRLTSYEQYF
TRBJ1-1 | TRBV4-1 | CASSQEVTGDTEAFF
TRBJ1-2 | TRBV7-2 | CASSLMAKGDYGYTF
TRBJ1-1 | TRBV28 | CASSSPTGRTEAFF
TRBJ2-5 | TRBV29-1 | CSVETHLRGLETQYF
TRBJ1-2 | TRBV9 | CASSDAEPLRGYTF
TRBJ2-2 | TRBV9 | CASSSHGRLAVGTGELFF
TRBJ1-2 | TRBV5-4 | CASSPIQGAWGYTF
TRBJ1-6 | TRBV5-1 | CASSLSVGTTSPLHF
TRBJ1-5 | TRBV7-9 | CASSLARDRANQPQHF
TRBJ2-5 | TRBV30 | CAWNYGGGETQYF
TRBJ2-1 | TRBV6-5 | CASSSTRRQFF
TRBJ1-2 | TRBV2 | CASSESGRDGYTF
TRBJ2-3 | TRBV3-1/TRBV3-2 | CASSPSFLGRTSGSRYTQYF
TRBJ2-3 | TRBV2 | CASRQTSGARTDTQYF
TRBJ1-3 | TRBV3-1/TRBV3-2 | CASSVDSGNTIYF
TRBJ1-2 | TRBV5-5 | CASNLGRGNYGYTF
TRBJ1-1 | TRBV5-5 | CASSLQGSTAFTEAFF
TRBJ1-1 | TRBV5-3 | CARPQQGTFPNTEAFF
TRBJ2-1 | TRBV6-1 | CASSPRQDNEQFF
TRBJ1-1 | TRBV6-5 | CASSSRSGPSYAFF
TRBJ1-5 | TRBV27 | CASSFPGQPQHF
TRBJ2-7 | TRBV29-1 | CSVEDPRGASYEQYF
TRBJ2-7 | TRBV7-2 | CASSLVLGHPLSEQYF
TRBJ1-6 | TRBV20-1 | CSASGQAYNSPLHF
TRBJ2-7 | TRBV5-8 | CASSYSATGDYEQYF
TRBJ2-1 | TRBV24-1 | CATSDRTSVGNEQFF
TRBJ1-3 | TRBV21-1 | CASSRGQGPNTIYF
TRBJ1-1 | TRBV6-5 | CASSHMNTEAFF
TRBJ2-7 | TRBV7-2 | CASSARGAAISYEQYF
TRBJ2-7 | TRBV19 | CASSPFGGQYEQYF